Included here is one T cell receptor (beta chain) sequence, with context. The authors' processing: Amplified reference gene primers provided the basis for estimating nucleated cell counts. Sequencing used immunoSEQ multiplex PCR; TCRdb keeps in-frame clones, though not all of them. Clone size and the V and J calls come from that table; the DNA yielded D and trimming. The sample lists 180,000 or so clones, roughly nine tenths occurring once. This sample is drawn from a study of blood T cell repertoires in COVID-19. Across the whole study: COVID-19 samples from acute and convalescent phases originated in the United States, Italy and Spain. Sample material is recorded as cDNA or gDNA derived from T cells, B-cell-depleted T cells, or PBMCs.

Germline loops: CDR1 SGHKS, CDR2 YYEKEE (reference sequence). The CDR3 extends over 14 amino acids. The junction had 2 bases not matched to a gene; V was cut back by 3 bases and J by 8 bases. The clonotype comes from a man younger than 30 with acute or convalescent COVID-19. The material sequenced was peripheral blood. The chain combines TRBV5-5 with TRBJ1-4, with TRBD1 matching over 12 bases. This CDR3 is CASSWDRGQEKLFF. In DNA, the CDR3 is TGTGCCAGCAGCTGGGACAGGGGGCAGGAAAAACTGTTTTTT.